This T cell receptor beta chain was captured in a study of T cells in Graves' hyperthyroidism and ophthalmopathy. As for the study in general: Specimen type is peripheral blood, collected at initial diagnosis prior to any treatment. Study-wide results and caveats: Clonotypes that were expanded in thyroid above 0.001 mostly appeared in blood too.

Amplification yielded TCR beta CDR3 regions, with RNA transcripts as the source. First-round RT-PCR with HTBI primers amplified the TCR CDR3 region. TCRdb re-derived calls from the multiplex PCR reads in MiXCR, one entry per CDR3 protein. The sample yields around 620,000 distinct CDR3 sequences, 13% to 15% seen once. Patients were excluded for uncontrolled infection, other autoimmune disease, pregnancy or lactation. Clinicians diagnosed patients from clinical symptoms, serum thyroxine and TRAb, thyroid ultrasound and orbital computed tomography. The CDR3 length is 16 residues. V lost 5 bases and J 4 bases, leaving 18 bases between the germline ends. The germline V gene has CDR1 SGHVS and CDR2 FQNEAQ. This clonotype appeared many times. Its cognate antigen is unknown.

The chain employs TRBV7-8 and TRBJ2-1; D is perhaps TRBD2 (6 bases). The sample was blood. The sequence derives from a woman aged 18-35 years with Graves' ophthalmopathy. CDR3 region: CASSPMAGRGYNEQFF. In nucleotides, the CDR3 is TGTGCCAGCAGCCCCATGGCGGGACGGGGTTACAATGAGCAGTTCTTC.